The clone carrying this T cell receptor beta chain was detected only once. This entry belongs to a study of shared clonotypes between healthy human individuals. The wider study: Donors had three CD4 naive, three CD4 memory, two CD8 naive and one CD8 memory plate apiece.

Looked up from germline, CDR1 is SGHNT and CDR2 is YENEEA. V was pared by 5 bases and J by 7 bases, with 8 bases of the junction left unmatched. This CDR3 is 15 amino acids long. Assay runs were performed at deep level. Assay used: immunoSEQ multiplex PCR; TCRdb lists only in-frame clones, some missing. The top ten clones hold approximately 0.35% of a sample with 2 million to 3 million clones, roughly 93% of them seen once. Sequenced material: naive CD4+ T cells from PBMCs. The subset denotes: CD45RA+ positively selected. The source is a man aged 18 to 35 in good health. Some clones in this sample may be carry-over from other donors' samples. This chain joins TRBV11-3 and TRBJ2-1; the match to TRBD1 covers 10 bases. The CDR3 DNA is TGTGCCAGCAGCGCCGGGACAGGGGAAGGGAATGAGCAGTTCTTC. Translating gives CASSAGTGEGNEQFF.